Below are 11 T cell receptor beta chains sequenced from a single sample in a study of metastatic and nonmetastatic thyroid tumors. TCRdb ran MiXCR on the PCR reads. The sample records approximately 90,000 clones, about 9.1% being singletons. Each patient came to thyroid surgery without any prior treatment (of any kind). The source material was blood. The receptors here all came from a female donor with papillary thyroid cancer or a benign thyroid nodule (not recorded which). Some clones in this sample may be carry-over from other donors' samples.

With respect to this clone: One base away lies a much larger clone, so this may be a sequencing read error. V gene TRBV15 combines with J gene TRBJ2-1; no clear D. The V end lost 2 bases, the J end lost 4 bases, and 18 bases lay between the germline ends. CDR1 and CDR2 from the germline V gene are LNHNV and YYDKDF (reference sequence). This CDR3 contains 17 residues. The CDR3 nucleotides are TGTGCCACCAGCAGATCCAGGAGCACATCAATTTACAATGAGCAGTTCTTC. Translating it yields CATSRSRSTSIYNEQFF.

The rearrangement uses TRBV30 and TRBJ1-2; 8 positions match TRBD1. V gave up 7 bases and J gave up 6 bases; unmatched junction bases: 16. Germline CDR1 is GTSNPN and CDR2 is SVGIG (reference sequence). The CDR3 has 15 residues. Written as DNA, the CDR3 is TGTGCCTCGAGAGGCAGGGGGCGACGGATGAATGGCTACACCTTC. Translation: CASRGRGRRMNGYTF.

Ten or more counts support this clone. The chain has TRBV10-2 and TRBJ2-2; 9 positions match TRBD2. The trim removed 8 bases at V and 6 bases at J, leaving 7 bases unmatched. Per germline, CDR1 WSHSY and CDR2 SAAADI. This CDR3 has 14 residues. This CDR3 reads CASEAGGWPGELFF. CDR3 coding DNA: TGCGCCAGCGAGGCGGGGGGGTGGCCCGGGGAGCTGTTTTTT.

This clone occurred a few times. A much larger clone lies a single base off, so this may be a read error. The chain joins TRBV10-1 to TRBJ2-1, with a possible D match to TRBD2 (5 bases). The CDR3 loop spans 13 amino acids. Germline V CDR1 and CDR2: WNHNN, SYGVQD (reference sequence). Trimming pared 4 bases from V and 6 bases from J, leaving 10 bases between. In DNA form, the CDR3 reads TGCGCCAGCAGTGGCGGGCAGGTCAATGAGCAGTTCTTC. Its translation: CASSGGQVNEQFF.

This clone was counted ten times or more. The chain recombines TRBV30 with TRBJ1-1; 8 bases map to TRBD1. The V and J ends lost 5 bases and 4 bases, in that order; junction bases with no gene match: 6. Germline V gene lookup returns CDR1 GTSNPN and CDR2 SVGIG (reference sequence). The CDR3 has 13 amino acids. CDR3 DNA sequence: TGTGCCTGGGACCGGGACAGGCGCACTGAAGCTTTCTTT. As protein: CAWDRDRRTEAFF.

This clone was recorded at least ten times. The chain has TRBV6-1 and TRBJ1-1, with D uncertain. CDR3 length: 14 amino acids. The germline V gene has CDR1 MNHNS and CDR2 SASEGT. Between the trimmed V and J ends, which lost 7 bases and 1 base, there was a span of 13 bases. The CDR3 DNA follows: TGTGCCAGCAATCCTTATAAGGGGAACACTGAAGCTTTCTTT. As protein: CASNPYKGNTEAFF.

This clone has just a few counts. This chain uses TRBV5-1 with TRBJ2-7; TRBD1 is a possible D gene (7 bases). With 3 bases removed from V and 6 bases from J, the gap between germline ends came to 10 bases. The CDR3 totals 12 residues. Looked up from germline, CDR1 is SGHRS and CDR2 is YFSETQ. CDR3 loop: CASSSEGAEQYF. The CDR3 DNA sequence: TGCGCCAGCAGCTCGGAGGGGGCCGAGCAGTACTTC.

This clone showed up many times. This chain joins TRBV6-1 and TRBJ1-4; 8 positions agree with TRBD1. CDR1 MNHNS and CDR2 SASEGT come from the germline V gene. Trimming cost V 6 bases and J 4 bases; bases outside gene matches: 7. The CDR3 has 15 residues. CDR3 coding DNA: TGTGCCAGCAGAGGGACAGGAAGAGATAATGAAAAACTGTTTTTT. Translation gives CASRGTGRDNEKLFF.

This clone has only a few counts. The chain employs TRBV19 and TRBJ2-5; no reliable D call. The CDR3 length is 12 residues. Germline V gives CDR1 LNHDA, CDR2 SQIVND (reference sequence). With 3 bases removed from V and 11 bases from J, the gap between germline ends came to 13 bases. The CDR3 loop reads CASSIHSGPQYF. DNA for the CDR3: TGTGCCAGTAGTATCCACAGTGGGCCTCAGTACTTC.

The rearrangement joins TRBV6-2 or TRBV6-3 to TRBJ2-5; possibly TRBD2 for D (6 bases). In germline, CDR1 is MNHEY, CDR2 SVGEGT. There are 15 residues in the CDR3. The V gene lost 4 bases and the J gene lost 4 bases, with 16 bases spanning the gap. DNA of the CDR3: TGTGCCAGCAGTTTACTAGCTCCGCCGGGAGAGACCCAGTACTTC. Protein sequence: CASSLLAPPGETQYF.

Ten or more counts support this clone. For the CDR3, the DNA is TGCAGTGCTGTTACAGGGGGATTCATGAACACTGAAGCTTTCTTT. Protein product: CSAVTGGFMNTEAFF. The chain joins TRBV20-1 to TRBJ1-1; 8 bases are shared with TRBD1. Germline V gene sequence: CDR1 DFQATT, CDR2 SNEGSKA (reference sequence). The CDR3 extends over 15 amino acids. The junction had 8 bases not matched to a gene; V was cut back by 5 bases and J by 0 bases.